These 16 T cell receptor beta chains came from one sample sequenced in a study of Graves' ophthalmopathy and Graves' hyperthyroidism. Amplification of TCR beta CDR3 regions used RNA transcripts. A first-round RT-PCR used HTBI primers, followed by a second-round multiplex PCR. TCRdb passed the multiplex PCR reads through MiXCR, listing each CDR3 protein once. The sample has more than 550,000 distinct CDR3 sequences; just over 40% are singletons. Sequenced sample: peripheral blood. These TCRs come from an adult man with Graves' ophthalmopathy.

This clonotype was detected ten times or more. The J gene is TRBJ2-5, the V gene TRBV7-9, with D unresolved. The CDR3 has 14 amino acids. Deletions cut 5 bases from V and 1 base from J, with 11 bases between. Germline CDR1 SEHNR, CDR2 FQNEAQ (reference sequence). CDR3 in amino acids: CASSLTFFQETQYF. CDR3 in DNA: TGTGCCAGCAGCCTGACTTTCTTCCAAGAGACCCAGTACTTC.

This clonotype was picked up one time. This chain links TRBV19 with TRBJ2-3; D gene uncertain. CDR1 LNHDA and CDR2 SQIVND come from the germline V gene (reference sequence). The CDR3 is made up of 14 amino acids. The V and J ends lost 3 bases and 2 bases respectively, with 9 bases between them. The CDR3 protein is CASSISRDTDTQYF. CDR3 nucleotide sequence: TGTGCCAGTAGTATCTCGCGCGACACAGATACGCAGTATTTT. The full variable domain, in which reference TRBV19 and TRBJ2-3 provide the parts outside the CDR3, is DGGITQSPKYLFRKEGQNVTLSCEQNLNHDAMYWYRQDPGQGLRLIYYSQIVNDFQKGDIAEGYSVSREKKESFPLTVTSAQKNPTAFYLCASSISRDTDTQYFGPGTRLTVL.

V gene TRBV2 combines with J gene TRBJ2-3, with no clear D. CDR1 SNHLY and CDR2 FYNNEI come from the germline V gene. The V end lost 11 bases, the J end lost 3 bases, and 3 bases lay between the germline ends. This CDR3 is built from 9 residues. Written as DNA, the CDR3 is TGTGCCGGGACAGATACGCAGTATTTT. Encoded protein: CAGTDTQYF.

This clonotype was counted ten times or more. V usage is TRBV29-1 and J usage is TRBJ2-7; the D gene is possibly TRBD2 (6 bases). The CDR3 sequence is 14 residues long. The germline V gene has CDR1 SQVTM and CDR2 ANQGSEA. V was cut by 1 base and J by 0 bases, with 10 bases left in between. CDR3 in DNA: TGCAGCGTTGAAGGGGGGGAAAGCTCCTACGAGCAGTACTTC. This encodes CSVEGGESSYEQYF.

This clonotype has a count of ten or more. This chain joins TRBV9 and TRBJ2-7, with D maybe TRBD2 (5 bases). V was shortened by 3 bases and J by 2 bases, with 15 bases between the two germline ends. The germline gives CDR1 SGDLS, CDR2 YYNGEE. This CDR3 has 15 residues. CDR3 protein: CASSAGMDDTYEQYF. The CDR3 coding sequence is TGTGCCAGCAGCGCCGGGATGGACGACACCTACGAGCAGTACTTC. The full variable domain, rest sourced from reference TRBV9 and TRBJ2-7, is DSGVTQTPKHLITATGQRVTLRCSPRSGDLSVYWYQQSLDQGLQFLIQYYNGEERAKGNILERFSAQQFPDLHSELNLSSLELGDSALYFCASSAGMDDTYEQYFGPGTRLTVT.

This clonotype was observed at least ten times. V gene TRBV25-1 combines with J gene TRBJ1-6; D gene unclear. The CDR3 runs to 15 residues. Germline CDR1 and CDR2: MGHDK and SYGVNS. Trimming removed 5 bases from V and 9 bases from J, with 17 bases in between. The CDR3 loop reads CASSWAGGESSPLHF. In DNA, the CDR3 is TGTGCCAGCAGTTGGGCCGGTGGGGAAAGTTCACCCCTCCACTTT.

This clonotype was detected ten times or more. This chain uses TRBV11-3 with TRBJ1-2, with 7 bases matching TRBD1. This CDR3 comprises 13 residues. Germline CDR1 SGHNT, CDR2 YENEEA. Losses at the gene ends were 5 bases for V and 4 bases for J; bases not matched to a gene: 4. CDR3 DNA: TGTGCCAGCAGCCGTGGACAGGTCTATGGCTACACCTTC. This encodes CASSRGQVYGYTF.

The chain uses TRBV6-1 and TRBJ1-1, with a tentative D call TRBD1 (6 bases). The CDR3 has 14 residues. Trimming stripped 2 bases from V and 3 bases from J, with 10 bases between. Germline values: CDR1 MNHNS, CDR2 SASEGT. The CDR3 is CASSEQGTYTEAFF. Written as DNA, the CDR3 is TGTGCCAGCAGTGAACAGGGGACGTACACTGAAGCTTTCTTT.

The chain carries TRBV20-1 and TRBJ2-2, with 7 bases lining up with TRBD1. This CDR3 spans 15 amino acids. V lost 6 bases to trimming and J lost 4 bases; unmatched junction nucleotides: 11. The germline gives CDR1 DFQATT, CDR2 SNEGSKA (reference sequence). For the CDR3, the DNA is TGCAGTGCCCAGGGGTGGGACAGTATCACCGGGGAGCTGTTTTTT. This codes for CSAQGWDSITGELFF.

Concerning this clonotype itself: Being one base from a much bigger clone, this may be a read error. This chain connects TRBV20-1 to TRBJ1-3; D unresolved. Germline lookup yields CDR1 DFQATT and CDR2 SNEGSKA (reference sequence). Trimming cost V 6 bases and J 4 bases, with 13 bases left between them. The CDR3 length is 13 residues. The CDR3, as DNA: TGCAGTGCCGTCGCCGGAGGAGGAAACACCATATATTTT. Its protein product is CSAVAGGGNTIYF.

This sequence joins TRBV5-6 and TRBJ2-2; D might be TRBD2 (7 bases). With 3 bases removed from V and 1 base from J, the gap between germline ends came to 16 bases. CDR3 length: 17 residues. The germline CDR1 and CDR2 sequences are SGHDT and YYEEEE. CDR3 sequence (DNA): TGTGCCAGCAGCTCCGGGCGGGGGACACGGAACACCGGGGAGCTGTTTTTT. Its translation: CASSSGRGTRNTGELFF. The full variable domain, rest sourced from reference TRBV5-6 and TRBJ2-2, is DAGVTQSPTHLIKTRGQQVTLRCSPKSGHDTVSWYQQALGQGPQFIFQYYEEEERQRGNFPDRFSGHQFPNYSSELNVNALLLGDSALYLCASSSGRGTRNTGELFFGEGSRLTVL.

At least ten counts were recorded for this clonotype. This chain links TRBV7-9 with TRBJ1-2; D perhaps matches TRBD1 (6 bases). CDR3 length: 12 amino acids. Trimming shortened V by 4 bases and J by 7 bases, and 10 bases separated the two germline ends. Per the germline V gene, CDR1 is SEHNR and CDR2 is FQNEAQ (reference sequence). CDR3 sequence (DNA): TGTGCCAGCAGCTCCACGGACAGTGGCTACACCTTC. This sequence encodes CASSSTDSGYTF.

The rearrangement joins TRBV10-2 to TRBJ1-6; 7 bases are a match to TRBD1. This CDR3 is built from 13 residues. The V gene's germline CDR1 is WSHSY and CDR2 SAAADI. With V trimmed by 2 bases and J by 9 bases, 1 base remained unmatched. For the CDR3, the DNA is TGCGCCAGCAGTGAGGGGACAGCTTCACCCCTCCACTTT. This sequence encodes CASSEGTASPLHF.

The chain couples TRBV9 to TRBJ2-7; 11 bases agree with TRBD1. The J segment lost 3 bases and the V segment lost 8 bases, leaving 4 bases of the junction unmatched. Germline V CDR1 and CDR2: SGDLS, YYNGEE. CDR3 length: 13 residues. The CDR3 DNA reads TGTGCCAGAGAGGGGACAGGGGGCTACGAGCAGTACTTC. Its protein is CAREGTGGYEQYF.

As for this clonotype: Being one base from a much bigger clone, this may be a read error. The rearrangement joins TRBV20-1 to TRBJ2-5; D tentatively fits TRBD1 or TRBD2 (5 bases each). V gave up 6 bases and J gave up 2 bases, with 16 bases separating them. The CDR3 covers 14 residues. Per germline, CDR1 DFQATT and CDR2 SNEGSKA (reference sequence). Here the CDR3 reads CSAGDGVEQETQYF. CDR3 nucleotides: TGCAGTGCGGGGGACGGGGTAGAACAAGAGACCCAGTACTTC.

The chain uses TRBV15 and TRBJ1-1; TRBD1 matches 7 bases. Germline values: CDR1 LNHNV, CDR2 YYDKDF (reference sequence). The CDR3 loop spans 16 amino acids. With V trimmed by 2 bases and J by 1 base, 7 bases remained unmatched. Here the CDR3 reads CATSRYLQGGNTEAFF. In nucleotides, the CDR3 is TGTGCCACCAGCAGATACCTCCAGGGGGGGAACACTGAAGCTTTCTTT.